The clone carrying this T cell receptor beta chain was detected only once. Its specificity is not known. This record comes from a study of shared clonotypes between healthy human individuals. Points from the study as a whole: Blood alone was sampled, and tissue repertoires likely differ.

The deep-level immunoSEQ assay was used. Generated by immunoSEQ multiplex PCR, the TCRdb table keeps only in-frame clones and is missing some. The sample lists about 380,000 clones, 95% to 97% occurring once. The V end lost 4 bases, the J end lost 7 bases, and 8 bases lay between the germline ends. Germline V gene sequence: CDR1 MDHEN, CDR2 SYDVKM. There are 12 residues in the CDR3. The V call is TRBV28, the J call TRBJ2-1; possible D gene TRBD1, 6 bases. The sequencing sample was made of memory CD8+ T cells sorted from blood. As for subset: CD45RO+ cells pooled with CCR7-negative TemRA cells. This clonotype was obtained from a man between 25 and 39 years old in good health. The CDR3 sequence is CASSWGPNEQFF. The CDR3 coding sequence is TGTGCCAGCAGTTGGGGGCCGAATGAGCAGTTCTTC.